Each of the 19 T cell receptor beta chains below was sequenced from the same sample in a study of blood T cell repertoires in COVID-19. The table came from immunoSEQ multiplex PCR; TCRdb's copy has only in-frame clones and leaves some out. The table has roughly 190,000 clones, about 85% seen once. Sequences were obtained from PBMCs or T cells enriched from blood (not recorded which). The origin of the receptors is a woman aged 40 to 55 in a cohort exposed to, infected with or recovered from COVID-19 (not recorded which).

The rearrangement uses TRBV19 and TRBJ2-5, with a weak D call TRBD2 (5 bases). In germline, CDR1 is LNHDA, CDR2 SQIVND (reference sequence). Trimming took 2 bases from V and 5 from J, leaving 15 bases between them. CDR3 length equals 15 residues. This CDR3 is CASSIRGSVPETQYF. As DNA, the CDR3 is TGTGCCAGTAGTATAAGAGGGAGCGTCCCGGAGACCCAGTACTTC.

V is TRBV30 and J is TRBJ1-2; no clear D gene. The germline V gene encodes CDR1 GTSNPN and CDR2 SVGIG (reference sequence). The CDR3 loop spans 12 amino acids. The V end was cut by 5 bases, the J end by 7 bases, with 14 bases between. The DNA for the CDR3 is TGTGCCTGGTTCCGGGGATCGGCTGGCTACACCTTC. Translating gives CAWFRGSAGYTF.

This chain joins TRBV5-6 and TRBJ2-7, with 10 bases identical to TRBD2. J gave up 0 bases and V 2 bases, and 8 bases lay outside the gene matches. The germline CDR1 and CDR2 sequences are SGHDT and YYEEEE. This CDR3 comprises 17 residues. CDR3 amino acids: CASSLPSGGSSSYEQYF. The DNA for the CDR3 is TGTGCCAGCAGCTTACCTAGCGGGGGCTCGAGCTCCTACGAGCAGTACTTC.

The chain carries TRBV19 and TRBJ1-3; tentatively, D is TRBD1 (5 bases). Germline CDR1 and CDR2: LNHDA and SQIVND (reference sequence). The CDR3 has 17 amino acids. Trimming cost V 6 bases and J 0 bases, with 18 bases left between them. The CDR3 here is CASSYTHGTSSGNTIYF. The CDR3 DNA sequence: TGTGCCAGTAGCTATACTCATGGGACTAGCTCTGGAAACACCATATATTTT.

In regard to this clone: The junction departs from the called germline gene at one end, perhaps through a read error. The rearrangement uses TRBV18 and TRBJ2-7, with 7 positions matching TRBD1. This CDR3 contains 13 residues. Per germline, CDR1 KGHSH and CDR2 LQKENI. The CDR3 nucleotides are TGTGCCAGCTCACGGGACAGAACCTACGGGCAGTACTTC. It translates to CASSRDRTYGQYF.

The V and J genes are TRBV2 and TRBJ2-7; D gene uncertain. V was clipped by 4 bases and J by 2 bases, with 3 bases between them. Germline CDR1 SNHLY, CDR2 FYNNEI. The CDR3 is made up of 11 amino acids. This chain's CDR3 is CASSVAYEQYF. Here the CDR3 DNA reads TGTGCCAGCAGTGTAGCCTACGAGCAGTACTTC.

This clone was detected only a few times. The chain links TRBV19 to TRBJ1-5, with D hard to call. Germline CDR1 is LNHDA and CDR2 is SQIVND (reference sequence). The V end lost 7 bases, the J end lost 0 bases, and 13 bases lay between the germline ends. The CDR3 spans 15 residues. The CDR3 is CASTNSKYSNQPQHF. In DNA form, the CDR3 reads TGTGCCAGTACTAACAGCAAATATAGCAATCAGCCCCAGCATTTT.

This sequence joins TRBV15 and TRBJ2-5; no reliable D call. V lost 1 base and J 4 bases, leaving 7 bases between the germline ends. Per germline, CDR1 LNHNV and CDR2 YYDKDF (reference sequence). This CDR3 is built from 13 residues. The CDR3: CATSRVGGETQYF. In nucleotides, the CDR3 is TGTGCCACCAGCAGAGTTGGCGGAGAGACCCAGTACTTC.

The V call is TRBV12-3 or TRBV12-4, the J call TRBJ1-1; TRBD1 is a possible D gene (6 bases). The CDR3 is 13 amino acids. V dropped 5 bases and J dropped 1 base, with 8 bases sitting between them. CDR3 region: CASSVRGNTEAFF. DNA for the CDR3: TGTGCCAGCAGTGTCAGGGGGAACACTGAAGCTTTCTTT.

In its sample, this clone was seen a few times. The chain links TRBV19 to TRBJ1-4; D may be TRBD1 (5 bases). Germline loops: CDR1 LNHDA, CDR2 SQIVND (reference sequence). The ends were cut back, 2 bases at V and 7 bases at J, with 11 bases in the middle. This CDR3 has 14 residues. The CDR3 DNA reads TGTGCCAGTAGTATAATCCAGGGCGGTGAAAAACTGTTTTTT. Its protein product is CASSIIQGGEKLFF.

This chain joins TRBV4-1 and TRBJ1-1, with D unclear. CDR1 is MGHRA and CDR2 is YSYEKL in the germline V gene. CDR3 length: 12 amino acids. V gave up 1 base and J gave up 7 bases, with 7 bases separating them. In DNA form, the CDR3 reads TGCGCCAGCAGCCAAGGCCAGAATGAAGCTTTCTTT. Amino acid sequence: CASSQGQNEAFF.

The chain links TRBV13 to TRBJ1-1; TRBD1 is a possible D gene (6 bases). Germline lookup yields CDR1 PRHDT and CDR2 FYEKMQ (reference sequence). The CDR3 extends over 12 amino acids. V was shortened by 5 bases and J by 5 bases, with 9 bases between the two germline ends. This CDR3 reads CASSPQGTEAFF. CDR3 DNA sequence: TGTGCCAGCAGCCCCCAGGGGACTGAAGCTTTCTTT.

The chain is built from TRBV6-5 and TRBJ1-5; D might be TRBD1 (6 bases). The germline V gene encodes CDR1 MNHEY and CDR2 SVGAGI. Trimming took 5 bases from V and 7 from J, leaving 15 bases between them. The CDR3 is made up of 14 amino acids. The CDR3 reads CASSTQGMNQPQHF. The CDR3 nucleotides are TGTGCCAGCAGTACACAGGGAATGAACCAGCCCCAGCATTTT.

The table lists this clone with a count of one. The chain links TRBV5-4 to TRBJ2-3, with TRBD2 identical over 13 bases. Germline loops: CDR1 SGHNT, CDR2 YYREEE (reference sequence). This CDR3 region has 16 residues. The J segment lost 5 bases and the V segment lost 4 bases, leaving 7 bases of the junction unmatched. Here the CDR3 DNA reads TGTGCCAGCAGCGCCGCACTAGCGGGAGGGCTAGATACGCAGTATTTT. Amino acids: CASSAALAGGLDTQYF. Full variable domain (missing parts from reference TRBV5-4 and TRBJ2-3): ETGVTQSPTHLIKTRGQQVTLRCSSQSGHNTVSWYQQALGQGPQFIFQYYREEENGRGNFPPRFSGLQFPNYSSELNVNALELDDSALYLCASSAALAGGLDTQYFGPGTRLTVL.

The chain combines TRBV6-5 with TRBJ1-1, with D unresolved. This CDR3 has 16 amino acids. CDR1 is MNHEY, CDR2 SVGAGI, per germline. V lost 0 bases and J 0 bases, leaving 11 bases between the germline ends. In DNA form, the CDR3 reads TGTGCCAGCAGTTACTCGAGCGGGGAGATGAACACTGAAGCTTTCTTT. Translated, it gives CASSYSSGEMNTEAFF.

The genes are TRBV14 and TRBJ2-3; possibly TRBD2 for D (6 bases). The CDR3 runs to 14 residues. Trimming left V 4 bases short and J 4 bases short, with 12 bases between. The germline V gene encodes CDR1 SGHDN and CDR2 FVKESK. CDR3 protein: CASSLFGGADTQYF. CDR3 nucleotide sequence: TGTGCCAGCAGCCTCTTCGGAGGGGCAGATACGCAGTATTTT. The variable domain in full, completed from reference TRBV14 and TRBJ2-3, reads EAGVTQFPSHSVIEKGQTVTLRCDPISGHDNLYWYRRVMGKEIKFLLHFVKESKQDESGMPNNRFLAERTGGTYSTLKVQPAELEDSGVYFCASSLFGGADTQYFGPGTRLTVL.

This chain connects TRBV6-5 to TRBJ1-1, with D maybe TRBD1 (6 bases). This CDR3 comprises 14 residues. Germline CDR1 reads MNHEY; CDR2 reads SVGAGI. V shed 6 bases and J shed 0 bases, with 11 bases lying between them. The CDR3 bases are TGTGCCAGCAGCGAGAGGGGGATGAACACTGAAGCTTTCTTT. Translating it yields CASSERGMNTEAFF.

Only a few counts were recorded for this clone. The chain employs TRBV19 and TRBJ2-1; 10 positions agree with TRBD2. This CDR3 is 14 amino acids long. With 3 bases clipped from V and 7 bases from J, the junction kept 3 bases outside the gene matches. CDR1 and CDR2 (germline): LNHDA, SQIVND (reference sequence). CDR3 nucleotides: TGTGCCAGTAGTATCGTACTAGCGGGGAATGAGCAGTTCTTC. Amino acids: CASSIVLAGNEQFF. Variable domain in full (rest from reference TRBV19 and TRBJ2-1): DGGITQSPKYLFRKEGQNVTLSCEQNLNHDAMYWYRQDPGQGLRLIYYSQIVNDFQKGDIAEGYSVSREKKESFPLTVTSAQKNPTAFYLCASSIVLAGNEQFFGPGTRLTVL.

The chain is built from TRBV27 and TRBJ2-1, with TRBD1 matching 10 bases. The junction had 12 bases not matched to a gene; V was cut back by 5 bases and J by 8 bases. Looked up from germline, CDR1 is MNHEY and CDR2 is SMNVEV (reference sequence). This CDR3 spans 16 amino acids. CDR3 DNA sequence: TGTGCCAGCAGTAGACAGGGGGCGGCTATCTCCGATGAGCAGTTCTTC. This translates into CASSRQGAAISDEQFF.